The 31 T cell receptor beta chains presented below share a single source sample, sequenced in a study of T cells after yellow fever vaccination. TCRdb passed the 5' RACE reads through MiXCR, listing each CDR3 protein once. This table has 150,000 to 200,000 distinct CDR3 sequences, roughly a tenth appearing once. The starting material was CD8+ T cells sorted from PBMCs, obtained 45 days after the yellow fever booster vaccination. The receptors shown here come from a man younger than 30 who received the YFV17D yellow fever vaccine.

This clonotype has a handful of counts. The gene calls are TRBV4-1 and TRBJ1-4, with a weak D call TRBD1 (6 bases). The germline V and J ends were trimmed by 1 base and 7 bases, with 10 bases remaining between them. CDR3 length: 14 residues. Germline lookup yields CDR1 MGHRA and CDR2 YSYEKL. For the CDR3, the DNA is TGCGCCAGCAGCCAAGCGGGGGGGCTTGAAAAACTGTTTTTT. Translation: CASSQAGGLEKLFF.

This sequence joins TRBV7-2 and TRBJ2-1, with D perhaps TRBD1 or TRBD2 (5 bases each). The CDR3 extends over 17 amino acids. Per the germline V gene, CDR1 is SGHTA and CDR2 is FQGNSA. V lost 6 bases and J 7 bases, leaving 25 bases between the germline ends. In DNA form, the CDR3 reads TGTGCCAGCAGGGGAGCAGTAGCAGGGACGTTTGTTAATGAGCAGTTCTTC. Residues: CASRGAVAGTFVNEQFF.

J is TRBJ1-1 and V is TRBV7-9, with unresolved D. The CDR3 covers 11 residues. Between the trimmed V and J ends, which lost 2 bases and 7 bases, there was a span of 5 bases. Germline V lookup: CDR1 SEHNR, CDR2 FQNEAQ (reference sequence). CDR3 amino acids: CASSLQREAFF. The CDR3 DNA sequence: TGTGCCAGCAGCTTACAACGTGAAGCTTTCTTT.

This clonotype was detected only a few times. This chain connects TRBV5-1 to TRBJ2-3, with D possibly matching TRBD1 (6 bases). Germline CDR1 is SGHRS and CDR2 is YFSETQ. The CDR3 consists of 15 residues. Deletions cut 4 bases from V and 0 bases from J, with 12 bases between. The CDR3 loop reads CASSPGTFSTDTQYF. The CDR3 DNA reads as TGCGCCAGCAGCCCGGGGACATTCAGCACAGATACGCAGTATTTT.

This sequence joins TRBV4-1 and TRBJ1-1; 7 bases fit TRBD1. The germline V gene encodes CDR1 MGHRA and CDR2 YSYEKL. This CDR3 is built from 18 residues. Trimming at V came to 0 bases and at J to 5 bases, leaving 15 bases not matched to a gene. The DNA of the CDR3 is TGCGCCAGCAGCCAAGATTTTTTATCCAGGACAGGAGAGACTGAAGCTTTCTTT. Its protein product is CASSQDFLSRTGETEAFF.

This clonotype was picked up many times. The V and J genes are TRBV5-5 and TRBJ2-2; D is undetermined. From germline, CDR1 is SGHKS and CDR2 YYEKEE (reference sequence). The CDR3 is 14 residues long. V gave up 0 bases and J gave up 1 base, with 4 bases separating them. The CDR3 here is CASSLAGNTGELFF. The CDR3 DNA reads as TGTGCCAGCAGCTTGGCTGGGAACACCGGGGAGCTGTTTTTT.

This chain links TRBV10-2 with TRBJ2-3; TRBD2 matches at 9 bases. Germline-derived CDR1 and CDR2 are WSHSY and SAAADI. The CDR3 runs to 15 residues. V lost 2 bases, J lost 5 bases, and 5 bases stayed unmatched. CDR3 residues: CASSEERGAIDTQYF. CDR3 coding DNA: TGCGCCAGCAGTGAGGAGCGGGGGGCAATAGATACGCAGTATTTT.

The V gene is TRBV5-1, the J gene TRBJ2-4; 8 bases match TRBD1. The CDR3 covers 13 residues. The V gene's germline CDR1 is SGHRS and CDR2 YFSETQ. The V gene end was trimmed by 5 bases and the J gene end by 9 bases; junction bases not matched to a gene: 7. CDR3 sequence: CASRPGQGGIQYF. The CDR3 nucleotides are TGCGCCAGCAGGCCAGGACAGGGTGGCATTCAGTACTTC.

This chain uses TRBV7-9 with TRBJ1-2, with 9 nucleotides matching TRBD1. Germline V gene data show CDR1 as SEHNR and CDR2 as FQNEAQ (reference sequence). This CDR3 region has 14 residues. V lost 5 bases to trimming and J lost 5 bases; unmatched junction nucleotides: 6. CDR3 sequence (DNA): TGTGCCAGCAGCGACCGGGACAGGGTGTATGGCTACACCTTC. Protein product: CASSDRDRVYGYTF.

The chain has TRBV28 and TRBJ2-5, with TRBD1 matching 8 bases. The CDR3 loop spans 14 amino acids. Germline assignment: CDR1 MDHEN and CDR2 SYDVKM. V lost 6 bases and J lost 5; bases outside the gene matches: 8. The CDR3 here is CASSLDREIETQYF. The CDR3 DNA reads as TGTGCCAGCAGCCTGGACAGGGAGATCGAGACCCAGTACTTC.

There are many counts of this clonotype. The chain combines TRBV5-5 with TRBJ2-1; 9 bases match TRBD1. The ends lost 4 bases at V and 1 base at J; junction bases unmatched: 6. Germline CDR1 reads SGHKS; CDR2 reads YYEKEE (reference sequence). This CDR3 contains 16 residues. CDR3 loop: CASSNTGTGSYNEQFF. The CDR3 nucleotides read TGTGCCAGCAGCAACACCGGGACAGGGTCCTACAATGAGCAGTTCTTC.

This clonotype was detected only a few times. The germline gene is not matched at one end of the junction; a read error may be the cause. The chain uses TRBV9 and TRBJ2-5, with D possibly being TRBD1 or TRBD2 (6 bases each). The CDR3 extends over 12 amino acids. CDR1 SGDLS and CDR2 YYNGEE come from the germline V gene. The CDR3: CANSVEGGTQYF. Here the CDR3 DNA reads TGTGCCAACAGCGTAGAGGGGGGGACCCAGTACTTC.

The chain carries TRBV4-1 and TRBJ2-1; TRBD2 might be the D (7 bases). Germline CDR1 is MGHRA and CDR2 is YSYEKL. The CDR3 loop spans 18 amino acids. V lost 0 bases, J lost 5 bases, and 20 bases lay in between. Here the CDR3 reads CASSQDVGGALGNNEQFF. CDR3 in DNA: TGCGCCAGCAGCCAAGATGTAGGGGGGGCCTTGGGCAACAATGAGCAGTTCTTC.

This clonotype was found a few times. The chain links TRBV7-9 to TRBJ2-5, with D hard to call. This CDR3 has 12 residues. The V end lost 1 base, the J end lost 7 bases, and 7 bases lay between the germline ends. Germline values: CDR1 SEHNR, CDR2 FQNEAQ (reference sequence). CDR3 in amino acids: CASSLGAGTQYF. CDR3 coding DNA: TGTGCCAGCAGCTTAGGAGCCGGGACCCAGTACTTC.

The V and J genes are TRBV7-6 and TRBJ2-2; possibly TRBD1 or TRBD2 for D (7 bases each). The CDR3 is 15 amino acids. From germline, CDR1 is SGHVS and CDR2 FNYEAQ. The V end was cut by 4 bases, the J end by 7 bases, with 16 bases between. CDR3 sequence (DNA): TGTGCCAGCAGCTCGGGACAGACGGGGGGCGGGGAGCTGTTTTTT. Residues: CASSSGQTGGGELFF.

This clonotype came up a few times. The V call is TRBV20-1, the J call TRBJ1-5, with D uncertain. Per the germline V gene, CDR1 is DFQATT and CDR2 is SNEGSKA (reference sequence). The CDR3 length is 14 residues. Trimming took 3 bases from V and 5 from J, leaving 14 bases between them. CDR3: CSAREVERDQPQHF. As DNA, the CDR3 is TGCAGTGCTAGGGAGGTCGAGCGCGATCAGCCCCAGCATTTT.

This clonotype was counted only a few times. V and J are TRBV6-5 and TRBJ1-1, with D possibly matching TRBD1 (5 bases). The germline gives CDR1 MNHEY, CDR2 SVGAGI. There are 15 residues in the CDR3. V lost 7 bases and J 4 bases, leaving 19 bases between the germline ends. DNA of the CDR3: TGTGCCAGCATCTATAGGGGACGCCCGGGCACTGAAGCTTTCTTT. Translation gives CASIYRGRPGTEAFF.

This clonotype was seen only a few times. The chain has TRBV7-8 and TRBJ2-5, with D possibly TRBD1 on 6 matching bases. Trimming cost V 1 base and J 9 bases, with 18 bases left between them. CDR3 size: 15 residues. CDR1 and CDR2 from the germline V gene are SGHVS and FQNEAQ. CDR3 bases: TGTGCCAGCAGCTTAGAGGGGGAAGGGTTCCGGCCCCAGTACTTC. Amino acid sequence: CASSLEGEGFRPQYF.

This clonotype was observed at least ten times. The chain couples TRBV4-3 to TRBJ2-6, with unresolved D. Germline V gene sequence: CDR1 LGHNA, CDR2 YSLEER. Trimming removed 0 bases at V and 0 bases at J, with 6 bases between. This CDR3 has 16 residues. The CDR3 here is CASSQESSSGANVLTF. The CDR3 DNA reads TGCGCCAGCAGCCAAGAGAGTAGCTCTGGGGCCAACGTCCTGACTTTC.

The V gene is TRBV4-2, the J gene TRBJ2-3; either TRBD1 or TRBD2 may supply D (6 bases each). Germline CDR1 and CDR2: LGHNA and YNFKEQ. The V and J ends lost 0 bases and 1 base respectively, with 11 bases between them. There are 16 residues in the CDR3. Here the CDR3 reads CASSQDEGGRTDTQYF. In DNA form, the CDR3 reads TGTGCCAGCAGCCAAGATGAGGGGGGACGCACAGATACGCAGTATTTT.

The chain combines TRBV6-2 or TRBV6-3 with TRBJ1-1; the D is unclear. Between the trimmed V and J ends, which lost 0 bases and 4 bases, there was a span of 9 bases. This CDR3 has 14 residues. Germline CDR1 reads MNHEY; CDR2 reads SVGEGT. DNA for the CDR3: TGTGCCAGCAGTTACTCGAACACGGGCACTGAAGCTTTCTTT. Translating it yields CASSYSNTGTEAFF.

The genes are TRBV30 and TRBJ1-2; D uncertain. CDR1 and CDR2 (germline): GTSNPN, SVGIG (reference sequence). Between the trimmed V and J ends, which lost 2 bases and 5 bases, there was a span of 15 bases. This CDR3 contains 14 residues. CDR3 protein: CAWSRQDAMYGYTF. CDR3 coding DNA: TGTGCCTGGAGTCGGCAAGATGCTATGTATGGCTACACCTTC.

The CDR3: CASSYGGAVYGYTF. The CDR3 DNA reads as TGTGCCAGCAGTTACGGGGGGGCTGTCTATGGCTACACCTTC. The V call is TRBV6-5, the J call TRBJ1-2, with D perhaps TRBD1 (6 bases). Trimming pared 2 bases from V and 4 bases from J, leaving 11 bases between. In germline, CDR1 is MNHEY, CDR2 SVGAGI. The CDR3 consists of 14 residues.

This clonotype appeared a few times. V usage is TRBV6-2 or TRBV6-3 and J usage is TRBJ2-3; weak D call: TRBD2 (7 bases). The germline gives CDR1 MNHEY, CDR2 SVGEGT. This CDR3 has 15 amino acids. V lost 6 bases and J lost 2, with 15 bases in between. CDR3 in DNA: TGTGCCAGCAGCCGTTTACGGGGGGCCACAGATACGCAGTATTTT. It translates to CASSRLRGATDTQYF.

The chain employs TRBV13 and TRBJ2-7; D not certain. Trimming left V 5 bases short and J 2 bases short, with 10 bases between. Germline CDR1 and CDR2: PRHDT and FYEKMQ (reference sequence). This CDR3 region has 13 residues. The CDR3 loop is CASSADGPYEQYF. The CDR3 DNA reads TGTGCCAGCAGCGCGGACGGTCCCTACGAGCAGTACTTC. The full variable domain, its missing parts supplied by reference TRBV13 and TRBJ2-7, is AAGVIQSPRHLIKEKRETATLKCYPIPRHDTVYWYQQGPGQDPQFLISFYEKMQSDKGSIPDRFSAQQFSDYHSELNMSSLELGDSALYFCASSADGPYEQYFGPGTRLTVT.

The CDR3 sequence: CASSLDRGRERLHF. The CDR3 nucleotides read TGCGCCAGCAGCTTGGACAGGGGGCGTGAGAGGCTCCACTTT. The rearrangement joins TRBV5-1 to TRBJ1-6; 9 bases map to TRBD1. The length of the CDR3 is 14 residues. Germline V lookup: CDR1 SGHRS, CDR2 YFSETQ. After removal of 0 bases from V and 16 bases from J, the junction contained 8 bases not matched to a gene.

The chain joins TRBV4-3 to TRBJ2-1; 12 nucleotides agree with TRBD2. The V and J ends lost 4 bases and 8 bases, in that order; junction bases with no gene match: 6. Germline V gene sequence: CDR1 LGHNA, CDR2 YSLEER. This CDR3 region has 15 residues. Here the CDR3 reads CASSPTSGGSHEQFF. The DNA for the CDR3 is TGCGCCAGCAGCCCCACTAGCGGGGGGTCCCATGAGCAGTTCTTC.

In nucleotides, the CDR3 is TGTGCCAGCCAGGGGGCGGGGTGGGCGCCGGGAGAGACCCAGTACTTC. Its translation is CASQGAGWAPGETQYF. The V call is TRBV6-5, the J call TRBJ2-5; 8 bases are a match to TRBD1. The germline gives CDR1 MNHEY, CDR2 SVGAGI. The CDR3 is made up of 16 amino acids. V trimming: 8 bases; J trimming: 4 bases; junction bases outside the gene matches: 15.

V usage is TRBV5-1 and J usage is TRBJ1-2, with no clear D. The length of the CDR3 is 13 residues. The germline V gene encodes CDR1 SGHRS and CDR2 YFSETQ. V was pared by 1 base and J by 4 bases, with 8 bases between. The CDR3 DNA sequence: TGCGCCAGCAGCTTGAAACACCGCTATGGCTACACCTTC. The encoded protein is CASSLKHRYGYTF.

This clonotype turned up a few times. The chain recombines TRBV5-4 with TRBJ1-1; D perhaps matches TRBD1 (5 bases). Germline V gene lookup returns CDR1 SGHNT and CDR2 YYREEE (reference sequence). The CDR3 is made up of 13 amino acids. V lost 4 bases and J lost 7, with 14 bases in between. The CDR3 DNA reads TGTGCCAGCAGCCAGACAGCCCCTAGTGAAGCTTTCTTT. It translates to CASSQTAPSEAFF.

This clonotype has more than one count but fewer than ten. CDR3 DNA sequence: TGCGCCAGCAGCCTATCACTAGCGGGGGGGCCAGATACGCAGTATTTT. Translated: CASSLSLAGGPDTQYF. The rearrangement joins TRBV4-3 to TRBJ2-3; 13 positions agree with TRBD2. Germline V gene sequence: CDR1 LGHNA, CDR2 YSLEER. The CDR3 contains 16 residues. Unmatched junction bases numbered 5, after V lost 4 bases and J lost 4 bases.